This T cell receptor (beta chain) stems from a study of control samples from healthy donors and cancer patients. Germline V gene lookup returns CDR1 SGHTA and CDR2 FQGNSA. Losses at the gene ends were 5 bases for V and 4 bases for J; bases not matched to a gene: 16. The CDR3 length is 19 residues. Only in-frame clones appear in the TCRdb table, and some are missing; sequencing was by immunoSEQ multiplex PCR. The table has roughly 200,000 clones, about 93% seen once; the top ten hold more than 1.2%. This clone occurred once. The chain carries TRBV7-2 and TRBJ2-3; 12 positions match TRBD2. The receptor's source is a man between 18 and 35 years old in good health. Material for sequencing was blood. The CDR3 loop reads CASSQGPSGGAGSADTQYF. In DNA, the CDR3 is TGTGCCAGCAGCCAGGGGCCTAGCGGGGGGGCCGGTTCTGCAGATACGCAGTATTTT.